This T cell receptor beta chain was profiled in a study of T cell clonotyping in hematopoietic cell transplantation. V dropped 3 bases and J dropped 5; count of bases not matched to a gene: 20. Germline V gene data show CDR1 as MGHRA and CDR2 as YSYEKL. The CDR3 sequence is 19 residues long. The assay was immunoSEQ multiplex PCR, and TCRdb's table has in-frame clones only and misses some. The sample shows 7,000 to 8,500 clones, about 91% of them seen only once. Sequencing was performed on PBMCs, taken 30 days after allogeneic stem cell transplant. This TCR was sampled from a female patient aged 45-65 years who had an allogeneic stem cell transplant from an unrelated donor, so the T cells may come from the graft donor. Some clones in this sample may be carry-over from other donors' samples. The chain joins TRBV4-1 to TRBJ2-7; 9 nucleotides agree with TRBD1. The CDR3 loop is CASSQGHLVSRDRDHEQYF. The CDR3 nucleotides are TGCGCCAGCAGCCAGGGTCACCTCGTCTCCCGGGACAGGGACCACGAGCAGTACTTC.